This T cell receptor (beta chain) was captured in a study of T cell responses to AZD1222 COVID-19 vaccine. Data came from immunoSEQ multiplex PCR; TCRdb stores just in-frame clones and leaves some out. Among more than 120,000 clones, nearly 90% were seen once, and the ten largest hold approximately 5.4%. This CDR3 contains 15 residues. After removal of 2 bases from V and 4 bases from J, the junction contained 3 bases not matched to a gene. CDR1 MNHEY and CDR2 SMNVEV come from the germline V gene (reference sequence). The sequence was collected from an adult who received the MenACWY meningococcal vaccine as a control. The material was peripheral blood, obtained 28 days after the second dose of the MenACWY control vaccine. V and J are TRBV27 and TRBJ1-2, with TRBD1 matching 11 bases. The CDR3, as DNA: TGTGCCAGCAGTTTAAGGGACAGGGGGTTCTATGGCTACACCTTC. Translated, it gives CASSLRDRGFYGYTF.